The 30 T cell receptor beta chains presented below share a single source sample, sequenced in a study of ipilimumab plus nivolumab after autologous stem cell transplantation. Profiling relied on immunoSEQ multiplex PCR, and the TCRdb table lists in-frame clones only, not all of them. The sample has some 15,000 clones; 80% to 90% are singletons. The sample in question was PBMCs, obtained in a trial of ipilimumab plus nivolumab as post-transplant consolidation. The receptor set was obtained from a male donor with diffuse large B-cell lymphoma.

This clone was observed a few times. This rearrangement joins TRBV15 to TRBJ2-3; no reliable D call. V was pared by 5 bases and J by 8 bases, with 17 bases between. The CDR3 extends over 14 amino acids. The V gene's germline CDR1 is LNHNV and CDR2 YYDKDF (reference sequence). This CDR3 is CATSAEGDSGTQYF. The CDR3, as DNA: TGTGCCACCAGCGCCGAAGGCGATTCTGGTACGCAGTATTTT. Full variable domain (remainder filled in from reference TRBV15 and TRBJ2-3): DAMVIQNPRYQVTQFGKPVTLSCSQTLNHNVMYWYQQKSSQAPKLLFHYYDKDFNNEADTPDNFQSRRPNTSFCFLDIRSPGLGDTAMYLCATSAEGDSGTQYFGPGTRLTVL.

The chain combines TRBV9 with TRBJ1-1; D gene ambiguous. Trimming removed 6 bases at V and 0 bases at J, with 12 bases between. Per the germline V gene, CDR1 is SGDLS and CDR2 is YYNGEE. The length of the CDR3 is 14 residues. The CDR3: CASNTADMNTEAFF. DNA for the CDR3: TGTGCCAGCAACACAGCTGACATGAACACTGAAGCTTTCTTT. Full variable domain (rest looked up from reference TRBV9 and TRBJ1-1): DSGVTQTPKHLITATGQRVTLRCSPRSGDLSVYWYQQSLDQGLQFLIQYYNGEERAKGNILERFSAQQFPDLHSELNLSSLELGDSALYFCASNTADMNTEAFFGQGTRLTVV.

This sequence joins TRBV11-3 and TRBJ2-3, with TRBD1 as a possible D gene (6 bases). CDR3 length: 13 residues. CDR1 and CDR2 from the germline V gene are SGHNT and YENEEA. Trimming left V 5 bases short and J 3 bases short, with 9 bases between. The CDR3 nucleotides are TGTGCCAGCAGCCCGCAGGGGACAGATACGCAGTATTTT. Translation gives CASSPQGTDTQYF.

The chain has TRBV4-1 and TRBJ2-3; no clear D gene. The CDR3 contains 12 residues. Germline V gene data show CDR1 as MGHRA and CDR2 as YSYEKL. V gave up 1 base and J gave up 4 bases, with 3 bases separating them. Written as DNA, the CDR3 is TGCGCCAGCAGCCAAGTAGCAGATACGCAGTATTTT. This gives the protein CASSQVADTQYF.

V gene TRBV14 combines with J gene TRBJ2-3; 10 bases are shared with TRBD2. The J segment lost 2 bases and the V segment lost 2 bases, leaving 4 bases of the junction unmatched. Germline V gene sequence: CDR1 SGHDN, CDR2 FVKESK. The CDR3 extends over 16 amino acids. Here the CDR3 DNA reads TGTGCCAGCAGCCAATTAGCGGGAGGACTCACAGATACGCAGTATTTT. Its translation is CASSQLAGGLTDTQYF.

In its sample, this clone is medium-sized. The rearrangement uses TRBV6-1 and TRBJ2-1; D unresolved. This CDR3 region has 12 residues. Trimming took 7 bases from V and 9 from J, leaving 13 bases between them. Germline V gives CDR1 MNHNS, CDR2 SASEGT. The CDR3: CASKEDMGEQFF. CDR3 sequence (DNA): TGTGCCAGCAAGGAAGATATGGGTGAGCAGTTCTTC.

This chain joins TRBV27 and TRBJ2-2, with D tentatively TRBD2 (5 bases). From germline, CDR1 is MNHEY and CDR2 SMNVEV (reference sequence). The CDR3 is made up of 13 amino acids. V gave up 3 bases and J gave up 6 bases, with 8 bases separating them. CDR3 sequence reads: CASSLASSGELFF. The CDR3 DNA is TGTGCCAGCAGTTTGGCTAGCTCCGGGGAGCTGTTTTTT.

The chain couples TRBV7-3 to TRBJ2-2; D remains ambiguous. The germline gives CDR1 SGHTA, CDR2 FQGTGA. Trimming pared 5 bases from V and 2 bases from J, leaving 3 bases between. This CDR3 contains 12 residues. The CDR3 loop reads CASSNNTGELFF. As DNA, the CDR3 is TGTGCCAGCAGCAACAACACCGGGGAGCTGTTTTTT.

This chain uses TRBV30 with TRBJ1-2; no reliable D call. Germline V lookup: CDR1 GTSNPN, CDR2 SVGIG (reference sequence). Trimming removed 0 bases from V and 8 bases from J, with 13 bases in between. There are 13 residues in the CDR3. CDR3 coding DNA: TGTGCCTGGAGTGTACACGGTATTCCAGGCTACACCTTC. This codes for CAWSVHGIPGYTF.

The CDR3 spells CASSLVGNEQFF. DNA for the CDR3: TGTGCCAGCAGCTTAGTAGGGAATGAGCAGTTCTTC. The chain is built from TRBV7-6 and TRBJ2-1, with unresolved D. CDR3 length: 12 residues. V lost 1 base and J lost 7, with 5 bases in between. CDR1 and CDR2 (germline): SGHVS, FNYEAQ.

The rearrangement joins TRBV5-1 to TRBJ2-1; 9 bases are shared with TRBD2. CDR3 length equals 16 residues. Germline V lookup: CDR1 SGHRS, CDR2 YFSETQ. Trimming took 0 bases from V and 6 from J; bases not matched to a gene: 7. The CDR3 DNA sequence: TGCGCCAGCAGCTTGGAACTAGCGGGCTCCGGCAATGAGCAGTTCTTC. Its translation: CASSLELAGSGNEQFF.

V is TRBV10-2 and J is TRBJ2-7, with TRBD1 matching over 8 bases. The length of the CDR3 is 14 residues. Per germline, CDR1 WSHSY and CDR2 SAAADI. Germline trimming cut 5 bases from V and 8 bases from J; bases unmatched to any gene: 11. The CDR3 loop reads CASSPLTGALKQYF. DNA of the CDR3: TGCGCCAGCAGTCCATTGACAGGGGCCTTGAAGCAGTACTTC.

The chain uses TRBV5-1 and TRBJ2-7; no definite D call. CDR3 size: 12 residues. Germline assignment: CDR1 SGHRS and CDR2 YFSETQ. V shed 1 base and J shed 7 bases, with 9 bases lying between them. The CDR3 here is CASSLSVDEQYF. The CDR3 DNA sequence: TGCGCCAGCAGCTTGTCTGTGGATGAGCAGTACTTC.

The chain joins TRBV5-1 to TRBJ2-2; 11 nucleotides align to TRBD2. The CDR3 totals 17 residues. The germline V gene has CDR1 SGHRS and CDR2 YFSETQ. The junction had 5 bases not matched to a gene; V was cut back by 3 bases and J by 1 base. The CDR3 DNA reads TGCGCCAGCAGCTCACTAGCGGGGGACTTGAACACCGGGGAGCTGTTTTTT. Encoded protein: CASSSLAGDLNTGELFF.

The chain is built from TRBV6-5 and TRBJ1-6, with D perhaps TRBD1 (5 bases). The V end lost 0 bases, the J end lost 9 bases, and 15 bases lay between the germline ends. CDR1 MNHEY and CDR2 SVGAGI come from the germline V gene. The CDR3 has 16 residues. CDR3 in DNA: TGTGCCAGCAGTTACTCGTGGGCAGGGAAGGTTTCACCCCTCCACTTT. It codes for CASSYSWAGKVSPLHF.

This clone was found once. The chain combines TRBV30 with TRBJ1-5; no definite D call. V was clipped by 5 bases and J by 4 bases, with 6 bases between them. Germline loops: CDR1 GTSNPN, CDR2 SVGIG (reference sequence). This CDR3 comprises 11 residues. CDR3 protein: CAWGLNQPQHF. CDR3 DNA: TGTGCCTGGGGTTTAAATCAGCCCCAGCATTTT.

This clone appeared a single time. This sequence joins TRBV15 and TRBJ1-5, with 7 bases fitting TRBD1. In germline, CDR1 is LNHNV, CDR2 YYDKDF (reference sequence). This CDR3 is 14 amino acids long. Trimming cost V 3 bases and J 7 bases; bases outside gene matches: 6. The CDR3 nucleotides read TGTGCCACCAGCAGTCAGGGAGGGGGCCAGCCCCAGCATTTT. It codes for CATSSQGGGQPQHF.

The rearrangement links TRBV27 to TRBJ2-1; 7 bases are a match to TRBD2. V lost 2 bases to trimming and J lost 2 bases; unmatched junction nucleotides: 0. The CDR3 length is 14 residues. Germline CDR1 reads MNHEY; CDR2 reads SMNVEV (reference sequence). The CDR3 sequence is CASSLAGAYNEQFF. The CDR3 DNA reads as TGTGCCAGCAGTTTAGCGGGGGCCTACAATGAGCAGTTCTTC.

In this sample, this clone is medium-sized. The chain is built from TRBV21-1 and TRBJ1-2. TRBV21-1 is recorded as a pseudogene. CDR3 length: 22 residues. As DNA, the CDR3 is TGTGCCAGCAGCAAGGCACTTCCCACGGTGGACACGGTTTGCATGAGGGCGGGTGGCTACACCTTC. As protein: CASSKALPTVDTVCMRAGGYTF.

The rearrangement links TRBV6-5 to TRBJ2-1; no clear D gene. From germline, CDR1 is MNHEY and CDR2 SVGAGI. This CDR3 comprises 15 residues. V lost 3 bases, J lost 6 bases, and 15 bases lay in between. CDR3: CASSYLPPYSNEQFF. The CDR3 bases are TGTGCCAGCAGTTATCTGCCTCCATATTCCAATGAGCAGTTCTTC.

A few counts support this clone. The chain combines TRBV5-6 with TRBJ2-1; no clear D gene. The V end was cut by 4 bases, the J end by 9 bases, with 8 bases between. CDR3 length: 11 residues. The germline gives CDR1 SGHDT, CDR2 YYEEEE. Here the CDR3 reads CASSIEVEQFF. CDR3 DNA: TGTGCCAGCAGCATAGAGGTTGAGCAGTTCTTC.

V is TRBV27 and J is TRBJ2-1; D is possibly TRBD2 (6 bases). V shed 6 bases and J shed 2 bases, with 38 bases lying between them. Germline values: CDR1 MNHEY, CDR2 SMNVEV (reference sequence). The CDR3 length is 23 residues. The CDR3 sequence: CASRLTWAATQPAGGLTYNEQFF. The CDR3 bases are TGTGCCAGCAGACTAACCTGGGCGGCCACCCAGCCAGCGGGCGGTTTAACCTACAATGAGCAGTTCTTC.

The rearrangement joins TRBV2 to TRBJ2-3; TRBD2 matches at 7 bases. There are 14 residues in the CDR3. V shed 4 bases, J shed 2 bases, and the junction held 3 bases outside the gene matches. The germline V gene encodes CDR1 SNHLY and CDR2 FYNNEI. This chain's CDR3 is CASSGLAVTDTQYF. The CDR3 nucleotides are TGTGCCAGCAGTGGGCTAGCGGTCACAGATACGCAGTATTTT.

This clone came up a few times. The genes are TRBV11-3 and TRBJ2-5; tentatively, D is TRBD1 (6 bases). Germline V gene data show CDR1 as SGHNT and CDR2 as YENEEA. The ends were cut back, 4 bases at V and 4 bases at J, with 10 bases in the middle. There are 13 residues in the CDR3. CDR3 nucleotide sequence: TGTGCCAGCAGCTCCCCCAGGGGAGAGACCCAGTACTTC. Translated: CASSSPRGETQYF.

The CDR3 spells CASRLGQGTSGSNEQFF. CDR3 DNA: TGTGCAAGTCGCTTAGGCCAAGGGACTAGCGGGAGCAATGAGCAGTTCTTC. J is TRBJ2-1 and V is TRBV12-2; the DNA was not used to check the table's D call, TRBD2. TRBV12-2 is tagged as a pseudogene. The CDR3 loop spans 17 amino acids.

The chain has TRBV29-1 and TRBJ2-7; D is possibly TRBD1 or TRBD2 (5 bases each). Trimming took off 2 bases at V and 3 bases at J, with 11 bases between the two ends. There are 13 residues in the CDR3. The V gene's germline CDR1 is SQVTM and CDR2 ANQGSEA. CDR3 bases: TGCAGCGTTGAAACGGGGACCCTCTACGAGCAGTACTTC. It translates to CSVETGTLYEQYF.

Here the CDR3 reads CAWGSTGGGSNQPQHF. The DNA for the CDR3 is TGTGCCTGGGGATCGACAGGGGGAGGGAGCAATCAGCCCCAGCATTTT. The V gene is TRBV30, the J gene TRBJ1-5; the match to TRBD1 covers 9 bases. Germline CDR1 is GTSNPN and CDR2 is SVGIG (reference sequence). The CDR3 is made up of 16 amino acids. Trimming cost V 5 bases and J 1 base; bases outside gene matches: 9. Full variable domain (missing parts from reference TRBV30 and TRBJ1-5): SQTIHQWPATLVQPVGSPLSLECTVEGTSNPNLYWYRQAAGRGLQLLFYSVGIGQISSEVPQNLSASRPQDRQFILSSKKLLLSDSGFYLCAWGSTGGGSNQPQHFGDGTRLSIL.

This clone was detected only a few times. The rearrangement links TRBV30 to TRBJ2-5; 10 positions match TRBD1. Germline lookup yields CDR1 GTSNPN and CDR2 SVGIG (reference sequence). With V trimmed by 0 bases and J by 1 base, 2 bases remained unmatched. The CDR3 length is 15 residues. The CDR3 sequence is CAWSVGQGTQETQYF. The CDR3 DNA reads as TGTGCCTGGAGTGTGGGACAGGGGACCCAAGAGACCCAGTACTTC.

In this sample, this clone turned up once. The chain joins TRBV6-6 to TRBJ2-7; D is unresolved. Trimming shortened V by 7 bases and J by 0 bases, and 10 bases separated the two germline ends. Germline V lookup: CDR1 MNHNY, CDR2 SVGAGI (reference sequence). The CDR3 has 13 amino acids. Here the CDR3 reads CASMGPPSYEQYF. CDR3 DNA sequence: TGTGCCAGCATGGGTCCCCCCTCCTACGAGCAGTACTTC.

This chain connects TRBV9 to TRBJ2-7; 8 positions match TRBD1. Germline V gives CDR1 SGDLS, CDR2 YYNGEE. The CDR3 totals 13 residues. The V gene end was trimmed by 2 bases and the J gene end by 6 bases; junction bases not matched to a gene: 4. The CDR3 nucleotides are TGTGCCAGCAGCGTGACAGGGGCTGGCGAGCAGTACTTC. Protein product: CASSVTGAGEQYF.